Sequencing of this TCR beta chain was carried out in a study of blood T cells in healthy people across ages. From germline, CDR1 is MNHNY and CDR2 SVGAGI (reference sequence). V was trimmed by 0 bases and J by 9 bases, leaving 18 bases between them. The CDR3 is made up of 15 amino acids. Findings and caveats of the study: Estimates based on one million T cells were treated as lower bounds. A roughly linear age-dependent decrease characterized TCR beta diversity per million T cells.

With a J-beta primer mix and a sample-barcoded 5' primer, a second PCR ran about 6 to 11 cycles. MiXCR, applied by TCRdb to the 5' RACE reads, yields one record per CDR3 protein. The data hold roughly 1,000,000 distinct CDR3 sequences, with approximately 26% observed a single time. This clonotype was seen more than once but under ten times. Antigen unknown. Separately, the same data were catalogued under a study of T cells of mothers and their children.

The source of this sequence is a girl aged 2 to 10 in good health. The chain is built from TRBV6-6 and TRBJ2-7; D remains ambiguous. Material: blood. For the CDR3, the DNA is TGTGCCAGCAGTTACTCGAATGAAGGAACTCTTGGGCAGTACTTC. This sequence encodes CASSYSNEGTLGQYF.